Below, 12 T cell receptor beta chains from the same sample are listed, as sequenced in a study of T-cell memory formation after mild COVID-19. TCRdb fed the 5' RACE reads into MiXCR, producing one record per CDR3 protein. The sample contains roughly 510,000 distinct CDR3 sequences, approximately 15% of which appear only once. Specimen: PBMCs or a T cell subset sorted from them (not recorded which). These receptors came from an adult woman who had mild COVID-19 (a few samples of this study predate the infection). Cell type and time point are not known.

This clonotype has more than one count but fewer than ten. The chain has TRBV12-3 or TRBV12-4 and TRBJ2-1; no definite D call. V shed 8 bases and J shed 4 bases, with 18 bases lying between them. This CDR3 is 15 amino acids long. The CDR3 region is CASFNYPTAYNEQFF. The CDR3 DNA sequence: TGTGCCAGCTTCAACTACCCGACGGCTTACAATGAGCAGTTCTTC.

The CDR3 loop reads CASSLTGIGVNTEAFF. CDR3 in DNA: TGTGCCAGCTCACTAACAGGGATTGGGGTTAACACTGAAGCTTTCTTT. The chain recombines TRBV18 with TRBJ1-1; tentative D call: TRBD1 (6 bases). The V and J ends lost 4 bases and 2 bases respectively, with 17 bases between them. The CDR3 has 16 amino acids. Germline V lookup: CDR1 KGHSH, CDR2 LQKENI.

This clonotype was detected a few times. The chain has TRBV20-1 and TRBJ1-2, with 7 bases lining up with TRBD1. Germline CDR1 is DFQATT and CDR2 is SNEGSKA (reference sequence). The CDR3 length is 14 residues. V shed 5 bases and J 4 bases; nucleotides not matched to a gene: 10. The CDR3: CSALRGGRGYGYTF. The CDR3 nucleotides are TGCAGTGCTCTCCGAGGGGGCCGGGGCTATGGCTACACCTTC.

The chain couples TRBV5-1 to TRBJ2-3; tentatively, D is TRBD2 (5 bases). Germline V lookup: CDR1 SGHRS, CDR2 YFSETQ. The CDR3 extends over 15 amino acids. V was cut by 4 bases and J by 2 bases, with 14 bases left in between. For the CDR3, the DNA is TGCGCCAGCAGCCACACGGGGAATCCCACAGATACGCAGTATTTT. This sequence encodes CASSHTGNPTDTQYF.

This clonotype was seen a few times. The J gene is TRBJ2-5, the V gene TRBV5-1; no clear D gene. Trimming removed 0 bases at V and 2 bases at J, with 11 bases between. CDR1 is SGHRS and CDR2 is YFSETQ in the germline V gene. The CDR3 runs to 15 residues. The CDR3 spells CASSLDPVDQETQYF. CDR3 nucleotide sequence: TGCGCCAGCAGCTTGGATCCGGTCGATCAAGAGACCCAGTACTTC.

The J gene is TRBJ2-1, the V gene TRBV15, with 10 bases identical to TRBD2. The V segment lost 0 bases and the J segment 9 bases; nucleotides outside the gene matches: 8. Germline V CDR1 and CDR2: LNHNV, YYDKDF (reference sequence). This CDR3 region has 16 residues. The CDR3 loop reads CATSRDRLAGASEQFF. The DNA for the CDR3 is TGTGCCACCAGCAGAGATCGGCTAGCGGGAGCTAGTGAGCAGTTCTTC. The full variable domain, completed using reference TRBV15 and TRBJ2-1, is DAMVIQNPRYQVTQFGKPVTLSCSQTLNHNVMYWYQQKSSQAPKLLFHYYDKDFNNEADTPDNFQSRRPNTSFCFLDIRSPGLGDTAMYLCATSRDRLAGASEQFFGPGTRLTVL.

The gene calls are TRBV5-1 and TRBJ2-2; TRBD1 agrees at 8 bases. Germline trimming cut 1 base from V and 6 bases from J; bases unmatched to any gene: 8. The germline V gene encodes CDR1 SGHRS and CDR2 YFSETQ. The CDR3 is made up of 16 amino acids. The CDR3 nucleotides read TGCGCCAGCAGCTTGATAGGACAGGGAGGCGCCGGGGAGCTGTTTTTT. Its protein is CASSLIGQGGAGELFF.

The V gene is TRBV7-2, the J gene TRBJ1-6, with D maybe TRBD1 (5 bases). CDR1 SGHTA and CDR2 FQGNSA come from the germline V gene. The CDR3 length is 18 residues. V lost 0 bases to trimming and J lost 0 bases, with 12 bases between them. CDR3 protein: CASSLAPGLGSYNSPLHF. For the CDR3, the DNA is TGTGCCAGCAGCTTAGCGCCGGGGCTGGGCTCCTATAATTCACCCCTCCACTTT.

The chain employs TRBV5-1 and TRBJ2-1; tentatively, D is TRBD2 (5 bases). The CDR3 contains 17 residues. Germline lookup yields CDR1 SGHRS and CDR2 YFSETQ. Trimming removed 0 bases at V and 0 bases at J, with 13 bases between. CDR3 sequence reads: CASSLEAAAISYNEQFF. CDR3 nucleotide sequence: TGCGCCAGCAGCTTGGAAGCAGCGGCGATCTCCTACAATGAGCAGTTCTTC.

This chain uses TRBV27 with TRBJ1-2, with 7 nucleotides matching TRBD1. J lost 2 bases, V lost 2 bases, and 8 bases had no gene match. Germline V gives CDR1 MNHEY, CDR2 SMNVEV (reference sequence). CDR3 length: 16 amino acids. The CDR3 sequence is CASSLIVGGLNYGYTF. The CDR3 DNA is TGTGCCAGCAGTTTAATTGTAGGGGGCTTGAACTATGGCTACACCTTC.

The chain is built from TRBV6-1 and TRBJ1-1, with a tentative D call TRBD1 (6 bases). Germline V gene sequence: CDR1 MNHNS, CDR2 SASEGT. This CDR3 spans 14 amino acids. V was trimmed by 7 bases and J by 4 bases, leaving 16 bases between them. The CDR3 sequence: CASKRGSGTTEAFF. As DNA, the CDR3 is TGTGCCAGCAAAAGGGGGTCGGGGACCACTGAAGCTTTCTTT.

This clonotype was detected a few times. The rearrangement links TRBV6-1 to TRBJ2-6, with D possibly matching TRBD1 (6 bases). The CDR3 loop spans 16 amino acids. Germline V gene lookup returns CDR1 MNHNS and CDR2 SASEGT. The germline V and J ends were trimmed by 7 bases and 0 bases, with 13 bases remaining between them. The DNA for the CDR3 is TGTGCCAGCACCTGGACAGAGACCTCTGGGGCCAACGTCCTGACTTTC. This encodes CASTWTETSGANVLTF.